This is a list of T cell receptor beta chains from one sample in a study of blood T cell repertoires in COVID-19. Assay used: immunoSEQ multiplex PCR; TCRdb lists only in-frame clones, some missing. The sample comprises about 36,000 clones, nearly 90% of which are singletons, and around a quarter rests with the top ten. Sequenced material: peripheral blood. All receptors come from a man between 60 and 75 years old with active or convalescent COVID-19. Both conserved end residues are part of each CDR3. Each record gives: clone size, D gene, J gene, V gene, CDR3 protein, CDR3 DNA. D genes are given only for firm matches. The listing skips clone size in some rows; elsewhere it reads once, few, many or a size class.

size: NA
D: TRBD2
J: TRBJ2-1
V: TRBV24-1
CDR3: CATSVGAGVGNEQFF
DNA: TGTGCCACCAGTGTTGGCGCGGGAGTGGGCAATGAGCAGTTCTTC

size: NA
D: TRBD1
J: TRBJ1-2
V: TRBV29-1
CDR3: CSVLGTGSNYGYTF
DNA: TGCAGCGTTCTCGGGACAGGTAGCAACTATGGCTACACCTTC

size: NA
D: TRBD2
J: TRBJ2-1
V: TRBV4-1
CDR3: CASSQVSGSFDNEQFF
DNA: TGCGCCAGCAGCCAAGTGAGCGGGAGTTTCGACAATGAGCAGTTCTTC

size: NA
D: NA
J: TRBJ1-5
V: TRBV19
CDR3: CASSRQDAVQPQHF
DNA: TGTGCCAGTAGTCGACAGGATGCGGTACAGCCCCAGCATTTT

size: NA
D: TRBD2
J: TRBJ2-3
V: TRBV5-4
CDR3: CASSFTSGTDTQYF
DNA: TGTGCCAGCAGCTTCACTAGCGGCACAGATACGCAGTATTTT

size: NA
D: NA
J: TRBJ2-2
V: TRBV5-4
CDR3: CASSTGTRANTGELFF
DNA: TGTGCCAGCAGCACCGGGACAAGGGCGAACACCGGGGAGCTGTTTTTT

size: NA
D: TRBD2
J: TRBJ2-3
V: TRBV18
CDR3: CASSPWGTPGLGSMDTQYF
DNA: TGTGCCAGCTCACCTTGGGGCACCCCGGGACTAGGGAGTATGGATACGCAGTATTTT

size: once
D: TRBD1
J: TRBJ2-5
V: TRBV28
CDR3: CASSFLGTDLQETQYF
DNA: TGTGCCAGCAGTTTCCTCGGGACAGACCTACAAGAGACCCAGTACTTC

size: few
D: NA
J: TRBJ2-2
V: TRBV7-8
CDR3: CASSFLVSPGELFF
DNA: TGTGCCAGCAGCTTTTTGGTTAGTCCCGGGGAGCTGTTTTTT

size: NA
D: NA
J: TRBJ2-7
V: TRBV5-6
CDR3: CASSRILGSEQYF
DNA: TGTGCCAGCAGCCGCATCCTAGGCTCCGAGCAGTACTTC

size: NA
D: TRBD1
J: TRBJ1-2
V: TRBV15
CDR3: CATSREDRADYGYTF
DNA: TGTGCCACCAGCAGAGAGGACAGGGCGGACTATGGCTACACCTTC

size: NA
D: NA
J: TRBJ2-7
V: TRBV7-6
CDR3: CASSARDTSYEQYF
DNA: TGTGCCAGCAGCGCCCGGGACACATCCTACGAGCAGTACTTC

size: NA
D: NA
J: TRBJ2-1
V: TRBV24-1
CDR3: CATSRPGNNEQFF
DNA: TGTGCCACCAGTCGCCCCGGGAACAATGAGCAGTTCTTC

size: once
D: NA
J: TRBJ1-2
V: TRBV25-1
CDR3: CASSRTDYYGYTF
DNA: TGTGCCAGCAGCCGGACGGACTACTATGGCTACACCTTC

size: NA
D: NA
J: TRBJ2-5
V: TRBV13
CDR3: CASGLRGKGGKKETQYF
DNA: TGTGCCAGCGGACTCAGGGGGAAGGGGGGCAAAAAAGAGACCCAGTACTTC

size: NA
D: NA
J: TRBJ1-2
V: TRBV5-4
CDR3: CASSLDGVYGYTF
DNA: TGTGCCAGCAGCCTGGACGGAGTCTATGGCTACACCTTC

size: NA
D: NA
J: TRBJ2-7
V: TRBV15
CDR3: CATSSDYAGLFSSYEQYF
DNA: TGTGCCACCAGCAGTGACTACGCCGGACTGTTTTCCTCCTACGAGCAGTACTTC

size: NA
D: NA
J: TRBJ1-3
V: TRBV29-1
CDR3: CSVSSSGNTIYF
DNA: TGCAGCGTTTCCAGCTCTGGAAACACCATATATTTT

size: once
D: NA
J: TRBJ2-2
V: TRBV28
CDR3: CASSHRQENTGELFF
DNA: TGTGCCAGCAGCCATAGACAGGAAAACACCGGGGAGCTGTTTTTT

size: NA
D: NA
J: TRBJ2-7
V: TRBV29-1
CDR3: CSVESQTFPYEQYF
DNA: TGCAGCGTTGAGAGTCAGACTTTTCCCTACGAGCAGTACTTC

size: NA
D: NA
J: TRBJ1-2
V: TRBV6-5
CDR3: CASSYSQGTNGYTF
DNA: TGTGCCAGCAGTTACTCTCAGGGGACGAATGGCTACACCTTC

size: NA
D: NA
J: TRBJ1-4
V: TRBV7-9
CDR3: CAIATQGQGGEKLFF
DNA: TGTGCCATCGCAACGCAGGGTCAAGGGGGTGAAAAACTGTTTTTT

size: NA
D: NA
J: TRBJ2-1
V: TRBV11-2
CDR3: CASSLIYNREVLDEQFF
DNA: TGTGCCAGCAGCTTGATATATAACAGGGAAGTGTTGGATGAGCAGTTCTTC

size: NA
D: TRBD2
J: TRBJ2-1
V: TRBV4-1
CDR3: CASSGRTSGSYEQFF
DNA: TGCGCCAGCAGCGGCAGGACTAGCGGGAGCTATGAGCAGTTCTTC

size: NA
D: NA
J: TRBJ1-1
V: TRBV10-2
CDR3: CASGSRGDTEAFF
DNA: TGCGCCAGCGGGTCACGGGGTGATACTGAAGCTTTCTTT

size: NA
D: TRBD1
J: TRBJ2-1
V: TRBV5-1
CDR3: CASSLSFGTGDYEQFF
DNA: TGCGCCAGCAGCTTGAGTTTTGGGACAGGGGATTATGAGCAGTTCTTC

size: NA
D: NA
J: TRBJ2-3
V: TRBV2
CDR3: CASSPLTAGTDTQYF
DNA: TGTGCCAGCAGCCCTTTGACGGCGGGCACAGATACGCAGTATTTT

size: NA
D: TRBD2
J: TRBJ2-2
V: TRBV4-2
CDR3: CASRIAGGAATGELFF
DNA: TGTGCCAGCAGAATAGCGGGAGGGGCGGCCACCGGGGAGCTGTTTTTT

size: NA
D: TRBD1
J: TRBJ2-5
V: TRBV28
CDR3: CASSQRTGGSKTQYF
DNA: TGTGCCAGCAGTCAGCGGACAGGGGGCAGCAAGACCCAGTACTTC

size: NA
D: TRBD1
J: TRBJ2-7
V: TRBV6-5
CDR3: CASSRTGQGHEQYF
DNA: TGTGCCAGCAGTCGAACGGGACAGGGCCACGAGCAGTACTTC

size: NA
D: TRBD1
J: TRBJ1-2
V: TRBV27
CDR3: CASSVTGTGNRLYGYTF
DNA: TGTGCCAGCAGTGTAACCGGGACAGGGAATCGGCTCTATGGCTACACCTTC

size: NA
D: TRBD1
J: TRBJ2-7
V: TRBV3-1/TRBV3-2
CDR3: CASSQGVFGTGKYEQYF
DNA: TGTGCCAGCAGCCAGGGGGTTTTCGGGACAGGGAAGTACGAGCAGTACTTC

size: once
D: TRBD1
J: TRBJ2-7
V: TRBV29-1
CDR3: CSVLTDREEQYF
DNA: TGCAGCGTTCTCACGGACAGGGAGGAGCAGTACTTC

size: NA
D: TRBD1
J: TRBJ2-6
V: TRBV5-6
CDR3: CASSRDSGGANVLTF
DNA: TGTGCCAGCAGCAGGGACAGTGGAGGGGCCAACGTCCTGACTTTC

size: NA
D: NA
J: TRBJ1-3
V: TRBV5-6
CDR3: CASSLSPTGSGNTIYF
DNA: TGTGCCAGCAGCTTAAGCCCAACGGGGAGCGGAAACACCATATATTTT

size: NA
D: NA
J: TRBJ2-7
V: TRBV6-5
CDR3: CASSGSAYEQYF
DNA: TGTGCCAGCAGCGGTTCCGCCTACGAGCAGTACTTC

size: once
D: NA
J: TRBJ2-7
V: TRBV7-2
CDR3: CASSLVGLAFFPYEQYF
DNA: TGTGCCAGCAGCTTAGTCGGGCTAGCGTTTTTCCCCTACGAGCAGTACTTC

size: NA
D: TRBD1
J: TRBJ1-5
V: TRBV10-3
CDR3: CAISEGTGSSNQPQHF
DNA: TGTGCCATCAGTGAGGGGACAGGGTCTAGCAATCAGCCCCAGCATTTT

size: NA
D: NA
J: TRBJ2-7
V: TRBV6-2/TRBV6-3
CDR3: CASSYTTYEQYF
DNA: TGTGCCAGCAGTTACACTACCTACGAGCAGTACTTC

size: NA
D: TRBD1
J: TRBJ1-1
V: TRBV4-3
CDR3: CASSQVGGTGSTEAFF
DNA: TGCGCCAGCAGCCAAGTGGGGGGGACAGGGTCCACTGAAGCTTTCTTT

size: NA
D: TRBD1
J: TRBJ2-2
V: TRBV19
CDR3: CASSTYRGRTGELFF
DNA: TGTGCCAGTAGTACTTACAGGGGGCGAACCGGGGAGCTGTTTTTT

size: few
D: NA
J: TRBJ1-2
V: TRBV9
CDR3: CASSPDSNYGYTF
DNA: TGTGCCAGCAGCCCCGACAGCAACTATGGCTACACCTTC

size: NA
D: NA
J: TRBJ1-6
V: TRBV12-3/TRBV12-4
CDR3: CASSSGNSPLHF
DNA: TGTGCCAGCAGTTCGGGTAATTCACCCCTCCACTTT

size: NA
D: NA
J: TRBJ2-2
V: TRBV30
CDR3: CAWSSRSDSPGELFF
DNA: TGTGCCTGGAGTTCCAGATCGGACTCCCCCGGGGAGCTGTTTTTT

size: NA
D: NA
J: TRBJ2-1
V: TRBV12-3/TRBV12-4
CDR3: CASSFGTYNEQFF
DNA: TGTGCCAGCAGTTTTGGGACTTACAATGAGCAGTTCTTC

size: NA
D: NA
J: TRBJ1-1
V: TRBV18
CDR3: CASSSQGDTEAFF
DNA: TGTGCCAGCTCCTCCCAGGGCGACACTGAAGCTTTCTTT

size: NA
D: NA
J: TRBJ2-3
V: TRBV19
CDR3: CASRTQVGSPWDTQYF
DNA: TGTGCCAGTAGAACGCAGGTCGGTTCCCCATGGGATACGCAGTATTTT

size: NA
D: TRBD2
J: TRBJ2-7
V: TRBV5-1
CDR3: CASSRKPGQPSGGSYEQYF
DNA: TGCGCCAGCAGCCGCAAACCGGGACAACCTAGCGGGGGCTCCTACGAGCAGTACTTC

size: once
D: NA
J: TRBJ2-7
V: TRBV28
CDR3: CASSLSIYEQYF
DNA: TGTGCCAGCAGTCTCTCTATTTACGAGCAGTACTTC

size: NA
D: NA
J: TRBJ2-3
V: TRBV18
CDR3: CASSPNRADTQYF
DNA: TGTGCCAGCTCGCCTAACAGGGCGGATACGCAGTATTTT

size: NA
D: NA
J: TRBJ1-2
V: TRBV3-1/TRBV3-2
CDR3: CASSQNWGDGYTF
DNA: TGTGCCAGCAGCCAAAATTGGGGGGATGGCTACACCTTC

size: NA
D: NA
J: TRBJ2-7
V: TRBV18
CDR3: CASSPRAVLYEQYF
DNA: TGTGCCAGCTCACCTAGAGCGGTCCTCTACGAGCAGTACTTC

size: once
D: TRBD2
J: TRBJ2-1
V: TRBV7-2
CDR3: CASSWGLAGGEQFF
DNA: TGTGCCAGCAGCTGGGGACTAGCGGGAGGTGAGCAGTTCTTC

size: NA
D: TRBD1
J: TRBJ1-2
V: TRBV15
CDR3: CATSRGQGANNGYTF
DNA: TGTGCCACCAGCAGAGGACAGGGGGCGAACAATGGCTACACCTTC